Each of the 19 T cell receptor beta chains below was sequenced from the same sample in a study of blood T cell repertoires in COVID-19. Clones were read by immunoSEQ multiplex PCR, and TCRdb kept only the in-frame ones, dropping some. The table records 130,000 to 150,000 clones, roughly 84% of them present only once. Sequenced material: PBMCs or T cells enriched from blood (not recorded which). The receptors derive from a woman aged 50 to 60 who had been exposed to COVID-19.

Written as DNA, the CDR3 is TGTGCCTCGGCAGGGGGTAACTATGGCTACACCTTC. Its protein product is CASAGGNYGYTF. The chain joins TRBV30 to TRBJ1-2, with TRBD1 identical over 7 bases. Trimming took 7 bases from V and 1 from J; bases not matched to a gene: 3. Germline V gives CDR1 GTSNPN, CDR2 SVGIG (reference sequence). This CDR3 has 12 residues. Filled out from reference TRBV30 and TRBJ1-2, the complete variable domain reads SQTIHQWPATLVQPVGSPLSLECTVEGTSNPNLYWYRQAAGRGLQLLFYSVGIGQISSEVPQNLSASRPQDRQFILSSKKLLLSDSGFYLCASAGGNYGYTFGSGTRLTVV.

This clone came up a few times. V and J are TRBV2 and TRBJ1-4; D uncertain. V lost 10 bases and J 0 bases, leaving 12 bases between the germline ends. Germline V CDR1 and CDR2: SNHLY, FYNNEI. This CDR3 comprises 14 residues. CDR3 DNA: TGTGCCACCTCACAACGCCCAACTAATGAAAAACTGTTTTTT. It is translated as CATSQRPTNEKLFF.

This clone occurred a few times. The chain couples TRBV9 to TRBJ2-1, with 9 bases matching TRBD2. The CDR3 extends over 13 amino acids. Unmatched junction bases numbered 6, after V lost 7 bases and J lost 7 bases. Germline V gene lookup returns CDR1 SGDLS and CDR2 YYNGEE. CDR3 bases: TGTGCCAGCCAGGGGCTAGCGGGGAATGAGCAGTTCTTC. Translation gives CASQGLAGNEQFF.

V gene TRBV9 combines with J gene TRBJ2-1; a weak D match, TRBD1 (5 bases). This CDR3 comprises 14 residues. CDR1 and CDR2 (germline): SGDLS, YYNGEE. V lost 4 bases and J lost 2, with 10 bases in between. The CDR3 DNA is TGTGCCAGCAGCCCCCGGACAACCTACAATGAGCAGTTCTTC. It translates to CASSPRTTYNEQFF.

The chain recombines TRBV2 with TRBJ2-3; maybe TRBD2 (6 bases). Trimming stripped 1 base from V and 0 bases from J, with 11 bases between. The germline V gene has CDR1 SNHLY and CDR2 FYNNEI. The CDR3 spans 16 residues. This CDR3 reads CASSEVLAYSTDTQYF. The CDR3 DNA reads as TGTGCCAGCAGTGAAGTCCTAGCGTATAGCACAGATACGCAGTATTTT.

The DNA for the CDR3 is TGTGCCAGCAGCGGGGCTAGCGGAGGGGAGACCCAGTACTTC. Amino acid sequence: CASSGASGGETQYF. V gene TRBV13 combines with J gene TRBJ2-5, with 7 bases identical to TRBD2. This CDR3 spans 14 amino acids. The V and J ends lost 5 bases and 5 bases, in that order; junction bases with no gene match: 8. The germline V gene encodes CDR1 PRHDT and CDR2 FYEKMQ (reference sequence).

As DNA, the CDR3 is TGTGCCAGCAGCTTAAAGGGAGGGGGTGGAACTGAAGCTTTCTTT. Translated, it gives CASSLKGGGGTEAFF. V and J are TRBV7-3 and TRBJ1-1, with TRBD1 as a possible D gene (6 bases). V was cut by 1 base and J by 5 bases, with 14 bases left in between. This CDR3 spans 15 amino acids. Germline lookup yields CDR1 SGHTA and CDR2 FQGTGA.

This CDR3 is CASSFTGVANYGYTF. Written as DNA, the CDR3 is TGTGCCAGCAGTTTTACAGGGGTAGCTAACTATGGCTACACCTTC. The chain uses TRBV5-5 and TRBJ1-2; 7 positions agree with TRBD1. Looked up from germline, CDR1 is SGHKS and CDR2 is YYEKEE (reference sequence). V shed 5 bases and J 0 bases; nucleotides not matched to a gene: 7. The CDR3 spans 15 residues. Combining the CDR3 with reference TRBV5-5 and TRBJ1-2 gives the whole variable domain DAGVTQSPTHLIKTRGQQVTLRCSPISGHKSVSWYQQVLGQGPQFIFQYYEKEERGRGNFPDRFSARQFPNYSSELNVNALLLGDSALYLCASSFTGVANYGYTFGSGTRLTVV.

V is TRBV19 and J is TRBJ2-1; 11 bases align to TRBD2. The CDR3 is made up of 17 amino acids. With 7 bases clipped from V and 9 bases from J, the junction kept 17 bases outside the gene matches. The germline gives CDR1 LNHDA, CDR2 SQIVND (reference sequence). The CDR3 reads CASTATSGGLRFVEQFF. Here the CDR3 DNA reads TGTGCCAGTACCGCCACTAGCGGGGGCCTTCGTTTCGTTGAGCAGTTCTTC.

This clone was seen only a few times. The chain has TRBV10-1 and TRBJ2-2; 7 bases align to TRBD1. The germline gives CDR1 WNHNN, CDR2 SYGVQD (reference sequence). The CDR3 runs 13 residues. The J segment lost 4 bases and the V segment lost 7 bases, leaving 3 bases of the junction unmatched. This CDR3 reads CASTTGVTGELFF. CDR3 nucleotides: TGCGCCAGCACCACAGGGGTCACCGGGGAGCTGTTTTTT.

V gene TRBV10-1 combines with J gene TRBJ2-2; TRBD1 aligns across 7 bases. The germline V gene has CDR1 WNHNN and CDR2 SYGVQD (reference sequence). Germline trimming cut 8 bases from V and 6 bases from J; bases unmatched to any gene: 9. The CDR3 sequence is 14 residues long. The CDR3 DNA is TGCGCCAGCCGTGGGGCAGGGGGAGCCGGGGAGCTGTTTTTT. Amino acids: CASRGAGGAGELFF.

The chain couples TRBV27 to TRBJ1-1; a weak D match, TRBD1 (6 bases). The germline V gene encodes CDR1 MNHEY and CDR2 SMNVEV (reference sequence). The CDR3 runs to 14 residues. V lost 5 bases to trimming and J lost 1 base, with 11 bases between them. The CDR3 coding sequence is TGTGCCAGCAGTATTACAGGGCGGAACACTGAAGCTTTCTTT. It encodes CASSITGRNTEAFF.

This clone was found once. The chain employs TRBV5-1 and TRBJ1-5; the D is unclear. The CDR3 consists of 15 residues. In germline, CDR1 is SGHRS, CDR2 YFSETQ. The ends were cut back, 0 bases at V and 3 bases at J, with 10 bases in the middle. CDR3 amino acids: CASSLAGGPNQPQHF. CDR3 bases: TGCGCCAGCAGCTTGGCGGGTGGTCCCAATCAGCCCCAGCATTTT.

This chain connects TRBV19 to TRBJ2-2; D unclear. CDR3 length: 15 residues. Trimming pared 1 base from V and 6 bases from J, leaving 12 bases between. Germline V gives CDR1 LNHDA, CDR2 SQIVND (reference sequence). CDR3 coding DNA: TGTGCCAGTAGTATAGTGGCCCTTATCGCCGGGGAGCTGTTTTTT. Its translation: CASSIVALIAGELFF.

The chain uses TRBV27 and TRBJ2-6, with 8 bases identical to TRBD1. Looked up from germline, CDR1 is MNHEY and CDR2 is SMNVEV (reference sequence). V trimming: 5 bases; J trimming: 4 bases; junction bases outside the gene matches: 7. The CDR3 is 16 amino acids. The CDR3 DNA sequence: TGTGCCAGCAGTCTTTGGACAGGGAACGGGGCCAACGTCCTGACTTTC. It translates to CASSLWTGNGANVLTF.

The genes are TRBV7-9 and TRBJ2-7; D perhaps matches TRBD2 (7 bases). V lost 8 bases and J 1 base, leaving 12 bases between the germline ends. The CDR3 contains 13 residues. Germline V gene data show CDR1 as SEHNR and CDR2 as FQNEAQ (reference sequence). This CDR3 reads CASGGAESYEQYF. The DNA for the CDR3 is TGTGCCAGCGGGGGGGCGGAGTCCTACGAGCAGTACTTC.

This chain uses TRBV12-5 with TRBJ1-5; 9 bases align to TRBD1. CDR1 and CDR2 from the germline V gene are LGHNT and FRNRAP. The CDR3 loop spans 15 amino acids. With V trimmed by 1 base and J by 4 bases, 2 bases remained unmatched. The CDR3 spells CASGLEGTGNQPQHF. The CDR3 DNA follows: TGTGCTAGTGGTTTGGAGGGGACAGGGAATCAGCCCCAGCATTTT.

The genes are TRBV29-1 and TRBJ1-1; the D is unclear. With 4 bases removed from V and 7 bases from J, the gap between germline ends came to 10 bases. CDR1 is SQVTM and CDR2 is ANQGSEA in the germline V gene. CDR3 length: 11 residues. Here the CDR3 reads CSVGSGFEAFF. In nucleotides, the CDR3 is TGCAGCGTTGGGTCGGGATTTGAAGCTTTCTTT.

CDR3 bases: TGTGCCAGCGTTTATGGGGGCCGACAAGAGACCCAGTACTTC. Translated: CASVYGGRQETQYF. V and J are TRBV5-5 and TRBJ2-5; the D gene is possibly TRBD1 (6 bases). Germline values: CDR1 SGHKS, CDR2 YYEKEE (reference sequence). CDR3 length: 14 residues. Trimming shortened V by 7 bases and J by 2 bases, and 15 bases separated the two germline ends.